Listed below are T cell receptor beta chains from one sample, sequenced in a study of technical replicates of blood from a few donors. The protocol was immunoSEQ multiplex PCR, while the TCRdb copy is restricted to in-frame clones and leaves out a portion. Altogether 55,000 to 75,000 clones are present, about 94% being singletons, with the ten largest covering 3%. The specimen sequenced was PBMCs. The receptors originated from a human donor in good health. Some clones in this sample may be carry-over from other donors' samples. CDR3s include the opening cysteine and the closing phenylalanine or tryptophan. Fields, in order: V gene, J gene, D gene, CDR3 length, CDR3 DNA, CDR3 protein. D genes are given only for firm matches.

TRBV7-9	TRBJ2-3	TRBD2	15	TGTGCCAGCAGCTTAGTAGCGGGAGGGCCTGATACGCAGTATTTT	CASSLVAGGPDTQYF
TRBV6-6	TRBJ2-7	TRBD2	14	TGTGCCAGCACCCTGGGAGGGGTAAAGTACGAGCAGTACTTC	CASTLGGVKYEQYF
TRBV2	TRBJ2-7	-	13	TGTGCCAGCAGTTATTCAGGGTACCACGAGCAGTACTTC	CASSYSGYHEQYF
TRBV9	TRBJ2-3	TRBD2	17	TGTGCCAGCAGCGTAGCTGTGGATAGCGGGAGTGCAGATACGCAGTATTTT	CASSVAVDSGSADTQYF
TRBV4-1	TRBJ2-4	-	16	TGCGCCAGCAGCCAAACACAGGGGGGGGGCCGAAACATTCAGTACTTC	CASSQTQGGGRNIQYF
TRBV4-2	TRBJ1-2	TRBD1	16	TGTGCCAGCAGCCCAATCAACTCAGGGGGTAGCGGTGGCTACACCTTC	CASSPINSGGSGGYTF
TRBV5-1	TRBJ2-7	TRBD1	14	TGCGCCAGCAGCTTGGGACAGGGGGCTTACGAGCAGTACTTC	CASSLGQGAYEQYF
TRBV20-1	TRBJ2-7	TRBD1	11	TGCAGTGCACTGGACAGGGCCGAGCAGTACTTC	CSALDRAEQYF
TRBV10-3	TRBJ2-4	TRBD1	14	TGTGCCATCAGTGAGCCCGGGACAGGAAACATTCAGTACTTC	CAISEPGTGNIQYF
TRBV6-1	TRBJ1-5	-	14	TGTGCCAGCTTGTATCCTTTAGGCAATCAGCCCCAGCATTTT	CASLYPLGNQPQHF